These 5 T cell receptor beta chains share one sample of origin, sequenced in a study of shared clonotypes between healthy human individuals. The method was immunoSEQ multiplex PCR; TCRdb's version includes in-frame clones alone and lacks a portion of them. The data hold 1,500,000 or so clones, with around 98.5% observed a single time. The sequencing input was naive CD4+ T cells sorted from blood. Specified subset: CD45RA+ positively selected. These receptors came from a man aged 25-45 years in good health.

The gene calls are TRBV2 and TRBJ1-2; D not certain. The V end was cut by 1 base, the J end by 8 bases, with 17 bases between. Germline CDR1 reads SNHLY; CDR2 reads FYNNEI. This CDR3 region has 15 residues. The CDR3: CASSEGLPTLEGYTF. The CDR3 DNA reads as TGTGCCAGCAGTGAAGGTCTACCAACCTTAGAGGGCTACACCTTC.

The chain combines TRBV4-1 with TRBJ2-5, with D unresolved. V was pared by 0 bases and J by 7 bases, with 15 bases between. The CDR3 is 15 amino acids. The germline V gene has CDR1 MGHRA and CDR2 YSYEKL. The CDR3 spells CASSQEGLQMGTQYF. The CDR3 coding sequence is TGCGCCAGCAGCCAAGAGGGTCTCCAGATGGGGACCCAGTACTTC.

This sequence joins TRBV28 and TRBJ2-7; 11 bases fit TRBD1. The CDR3 spans 15 residues. Germline V CDR1 and CDR2: MDHEN, SYDVKM. V lost 6 bases and J lost 5; bases outside the gene matches: 9. The CDR3 reads CASRNPGTGGNEQYF. CDR3 nucleotide sequence: TGTGCCAGCAGAAACCCCGGGACAGGGGGGAACGAGCAGTACTTC.

The genes are TRBV4-1 and TRBJ2-7; no clear D. CDR3 length: 14 amino acids. Trimming pared 0 bases from V and 7 bases from J, leaving 13 bases between. Germline loops: CDR1 MGHRA, CDR2 YSYEKL. The CDR3 nucleotides read TGCGCCAGCAGCCAAGAGCGGATGGTGTGGGAGCAGTACTTC. It is translated as CASSQERMVWEQYF.

The chain is built from TRBV10-2 and TRBJ2-2, with unresolved D. Germline-derived CDR1 and CDR2 are WSHSY and SAAADI. The length of the CDR3 is 10 residues. V dropped 0 bases and J dropped 14 bases, with 4 bases sitting between them. The CDR3 loop is CASSESFLFF. CDR3 DNA sequence: TGCGCCAGCAGTGAGTCATTCCTGTTTTTT.